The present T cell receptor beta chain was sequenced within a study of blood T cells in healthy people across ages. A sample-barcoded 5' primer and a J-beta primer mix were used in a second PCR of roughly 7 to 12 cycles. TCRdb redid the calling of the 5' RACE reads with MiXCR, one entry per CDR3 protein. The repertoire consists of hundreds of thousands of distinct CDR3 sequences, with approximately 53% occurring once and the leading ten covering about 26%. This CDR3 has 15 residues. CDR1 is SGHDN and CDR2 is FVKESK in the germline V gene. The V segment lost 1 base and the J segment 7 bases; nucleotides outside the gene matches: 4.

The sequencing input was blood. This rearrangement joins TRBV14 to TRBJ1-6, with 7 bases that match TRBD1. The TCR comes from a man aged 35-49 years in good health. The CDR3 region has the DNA TGTGCCAGCAGCCAAGTCGGGACAGAGAATTCACCCCTCCACTTT. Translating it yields CASSQVGTENSPLHF.